A selection of T cell receptor beta chains follows, all from one sample in a study of T cells after yellow fever vaccination. TCRdb analysed the 5' RACE reads with MiXCR anew, one entry per CDR3 protein. This sample has about 120,000 distinct CDR3 sequences; about 7.8% occur once, and the top ten carry approximately 2.7%. Source: CD4+ T cells sorted from PBMCs, taken about 49 days after the first yellow fever vaccination. The receptors here all came from a man aged 18 to 29 who received the YFV17D yellow fever vaccine. The CDR3 runs from the conserved cysteine through the conserved F or W. D genes are given only for firm matches. A row's size may be missing; if present it is once, few, many or a size class.

clone_size,v_call,j_call,d_call,cdr3_nt,cdr3_aa
many,TRBV18,TRBJ2-7,.,TGTGCCAGCTCCCGTAAGGACGGGACCTACGAGCAGTACTTC,CASSRKDGTYEQYF
many,TRBV5-5,TRBJ2-3,.,TGTGCCAGCAGCCTGACCGGGGACACAGATACGCAGTATTTT,CASSLTGDTDTQYF
many,TRBV20-1,TRBJ1-5,.,TGCAGTGCTAGAACACCTGGGACCGCCTTGGGTCAGCCCCAGCATTTT,CSARTPGTALGQPQHF
many,TRBV5-8,TRBJ1-4,.,TGTGCCAGCAGCTTCCAGGGCCCAACTAATGAAAAACTGTTTTTT,CASSFQGPTNEKLFF
.,TRBV2,TRBJ2-2,.,TGTGCCAGCAATTTGAACACCGGGGAGCTGTTTTTT,CASNLNTGELFF
few,TRBV7-2,TRBJ2-3,.,TGTGCCAGCAGCACAGGGACTTCTGGGGTCGTAGATACGCAGTATTTT,CASSTGTSGVVDTQYF
many,TRBV5-1,TRBJ2-5,TRBD1,TGCGCCAGCAGCTCGGGACAGAAAGAGACCCAGTACTTC,CASSSGQKETQYF
many,TRBV12-3/TRBV12-4,TRBJ2-5,.,TGTGCCAGCAGTCCCGGGGGAGGCGGAGAGACCCAGTACTTC,CASSPGGGGETQYF
many,TRBV6-4,TRBJ2-3,.,TGTGCCAGCAGTGAAAGTAGCAGCACAGATACGCAGTATTTT,CASSESSSTDTQYF
many,TRBV7-6,TRBJ1-5,TRBD1,TGTGCCAGCAGCTTAGGACAGGGCCGGAGGCAGCCCCAGCATTTT,CASSLGQGRRQPQHF
many,TRBV20-1,TRBJ2-7,TRBD1,TGCAGTGCTAGACCACAGGGGTTGACCTACGAGCAGTACTTC,CSARPQGLTYEQYF
many,TRBV25-1,TRBJ1-6,.,TGTGCCAGCAGTAGGTCGGGGAATTCACCCCTCCACTTT,CASSRSGNSPLHF
.,TRBV5-4,TRBJ2-1,.,TGTGCCAGCAGCTTGTACACTAGCTCAAGATTCGATGAGCAGTTCTTC,CASSLYTSSRFDEQFF
.,TRBV12-3/TRBV12-4,TRBJ2-6,.,TGTGCCAGCCGTCTGTCCCGGGGATTATTCTCTGGGGCCAACGTCCTGACTTTC,CASRLSRGLFSGANVLTF
many,TRBV15,TRBJ1-1,TRBD1,TGTGCCACCAGCAGAGAGGGGGGACAGAGTGCTTTCTTT,CATSREGGQSAFF
many,TRBV7-2,TRBJ2-1,.,TGTGCCAGCAGCGACAGATACAATGAGCAGTTCTTC,CASSDRYNEQFF
.,TRBV7-3,TRBJ2-2,.,TGTGCCAGCAGACAGACTGGACCCACCGGGGAGCTGTTTTTT,CASRQTGPTGELFF
.,TRBV6-5,TRBJ1-2,TRBD1,TGTGCCAGCAGTTCGACAGGGCGCGGTGGCTACACCTTC,CASSSTGRGGYTF
many,TRBV27,TRBJ1-2,TRBD1,TGTGCCAGCAGGAACTTGGGACAGGGAATTTATGCGTACACCTTC,CASRNLGQGIYAYTF
many,TRBV30,TRBJ1-6,.,TGTGCCTGGAGTCCGGACGACAATTCACCCCTCCACTTT,CAWSPDDNSPLHF
many,TRBV4-1,TRBJ2-2,.,TGCGCCAGCAGCCAGCGACAGACTCCGGCCGGGGAGCTGTTTTTT,CASSQRQTPAGELFF
many,TRBV10-3,TRBJ2-3,.,TGTGCCATCAGTGGAGCCAGTATCGATACGCAGTATTTT,CAISGASIDTQYF
many,TRBV27,TRBJ2-1,.,TGTGCCAGCAAGAAGGACCCCATGCGGGAGCAGTTCTTC,CASKKDPMREQFF
many,TRBV7-3,TRBJ2-5,.,TGTGCCAGCAGCTTAACAACACAAGAGACCCAGTACTTC,CASSLTTQETQYF
many,TRBV5-1,TRBJ2-3,TRBD2,TGCGCCAGCAGCCCCCAGGGAGCGGGGGGACCAGATACGCAGTATTTT,CASSPQGAGGPDTQYF
many,TRBV7-2,TRBJ1-5,.,TGTGCCAGCAGCTCCCGGGGGGGCTCGGGTCAGCCCCAGCATTTT,CASSSRGGSGQPQHF
many,TRBV25-1,TRBJ1-6,TRBD1,TGTGCCAGCAGTGAAGCGGGACAGCCAAGTTCACCCCTCCACTTT,CASSEAGQPSSPLHF
many,TRBV5-1,TRBJ2-1,.,TGCGCCAGCAGCTTGGCCAGGGGCAATGAGCAGTTCTTC,CASSLARGNEQFF
once,TRBV6-2/TRBV6-3,TRBJ2-7,TRBD2,TGTGCCAGCACCAGAATAGCGGGTGGCTACGAGCAGTACTTC,CASTRIAGGYEQYF
many,TRBV11-1,TRBJ1-5,.,TGTGCCAGCAGCCCCGAAGTATCGATGGGGGTCCTGAACCAGCCCCAGCATTTT,CASSPEVSMGVLNQPQHF
many,TRBV6-5,TRBJ1-1,.,TGTGCCAGCAGTTACAAAGGTTCTCTCACTGAAGCTTTCTTT,CASSYKGSLTEAFF
many,TRBV12-3/TRBV12-4,TRBJ2-1,.,TGTGCCAGCAGGATGGAGGGGGGGCCCCACAATGAGCAGTTCTTC,CASRMEGGPHNEQFF
many,TRBV20-1,TRBJ2-1,.,TGCAGTGCGCGCCGGGCCCCGTACAATGAGCAGTTCTTC,CSARRAPYNEQFF
few,TRBV12-3/TRBV12-4,TRBJ2-5,.,TGTGCCAGCAGTACACCGGGAACCCAAGAGACCCAGTACTTC,CASSTPGTQETQYF
many,TRBV5-1,TRBJ2-5,TRBD2,TGCGCCAGCAGCCGTAGACTAGCGGGGCGAAAGACCCAGTACTTC,CASSRRLAGRKTQYF
few,TRBV27,TRBJ1-2,.,TGTGCCAGCAGTTTAAGCCCTGCCTCGGGACAAGTTCTCTATGGCTACACCTTC,CASSLSPASGQVLYGYTF
.,TRBV20-1,TRBJ2-6,TRBD1,TGCAGTGCTAGGCGAGCAGGGGGCTCCTCTGGGTCCAACGTCCTGACTTTC,CSARRAGGSSGSNVLTF
.,TRBV7-9,TRBJ1-1,TRBD1,TGTGCCAGCAGCTTAGCGGGGACAGGGAGCGGCTCAGCTTTCTTT,CASSLAGTGSGSAFF
many,TRBV6-5,TRBJ2-3,.,TGTGCCAGCAGTTACTCTCCCGGGACCACACTCACAGATACGCAGTATTTT,CASSYSPGTTLTDTQYF
many,TRBV5-1,TRBJ2-1,TRBD2,TGCGCCAGCCGGACTAGCGTGTACAATGAGCAGTTCTTC,CASRTSVYNEQFF
many,TRBV7-3,TRBJ2-3,TRBD1,TGTGCCAGCAGCTACACCGGGACAGGGCGGGATACGCAGTATTTT,CASSYTGTGRDTQYF
many,TRBV4-1,TRBJ1-1,.,TGCGCCAGCAGGAGGGAGGTTGAAGCTTTCTTT,CASRREVEAFF
many,TRBV20-1,TRBJ2-1,TRBD2,TGCAGTGCTGGCCGGCGGGGGGTCCACAATGAGCAGTTCTTC,CSAGRRGVHNEQFF
.,TRBV25-1,TRBJ2-5,TRBD2,TGTGCCAGCAGTGAACATCGGGGGGACCAAGAGACCCAGTACTTC,CASSEHRGDQETQYF
.,TRBV30,TRBJ2-3,TRBD2,TGTGCCTGGAGTGCTCGACTAGCGGGGGCAGATACGCAGTATTTT,CAWSARLAGADTQYF
many,TRBV12-3/TRBV12-4,TRBJ2-5,TRBD2,TGTGCCAGCAGTTTTTGGGCGGGGGGCCAAGAGACCCAGTACTTC,CASSFWAGGQETQYF
many,TRBV20-1,TRBJ2-1,TRBD2,TGCAGTGCTAGAGATGAGCGGGAGACCTACAATGAGCAGTTCTTC,CSARDERETYNEQFF
many,TRBV7-9,TRBJ2-1,.,TGTGCCAGCAGCTTAGTAGGGACGGCTCAAAATGAGCAGTTCTTC,CASSLVGTAQNEQFF